Below, one TCR beta chain is given with its context. Its antigen is still unknown. Primers for the PCR totalled 60 Vbeta and 13 Jbeta. Sequenced by immunoSEQ multiplex PCR; TCRdb stores in-frame clones only, minus some. The repertoire consists of approximately 100,000 clones, with 79% occurring once and the leading ten covering 4.1%. This sample is part of a study of cytomegalovirus exposure and HLA in healthy donors. Study conclusions and caveats: A later analysis linked a missense DCLRE1C variant to TCR beta V- and J-gene trimming. Cytomegalovirus status was reportedly diagnosed by the classifier with high sensitivity and specificity. Being productive about 90% or about 30% of the time was typical of most TCR beta V segments in an earlier analysis.

The sequence was obtained from a female donor in good health and CMV-seropositive. The sequenced sample consisted of PBMCs.

CDR3 sequence reads: CASTRQGNSEAFF. CDR3 nucleotides: TGTGCCAGCACCCGACAGGGAAATAGTGAAGCTTTCTTT. V and J are TRBV2 and TRBJ1-1, with TRBD1 matching over 7 bases. The germline V gene has CDR1 SNHLY and CDR2 FYNNEI. The junction had 9 bases not matched to a gene; V was cut back by 7 bases and J by 7 bases. CDR3 length: 13 amino acids.